This TCR beta chain was recorded in a study of T cells in Graves' hyperthyroidism and ophthalmopathy. Across the study: Once the initial diagnosis was made, peripheral blood was obtained before any treatment.

TCR beta CDR3 sequences were amplified from RNA transcripts. During a first-round RT-PCR of the TCR CDR3, the HTBI primer set was used. One entry per CDR3 protein results from TCRdb running MiXCR on the multiplex PCR reads. The sample has under 200,000 distinct CDR3 sequences; about 9% are singletons. Germline V CDR1 and CDR2: SGHDT, YYEEEE. This CDR3 comprises 14 residues. Trimming shortened V by 0 bases and J by 3 bases, and 10 bases separated the two germline ends. Any patient presenting with uncontrolled infection, other autoimmune disease, pregnancy or lactation was left out. Diagnoses were established using clinical symptoms, serum thyroxine and TRAb, thyroid ultrasound and orbital computed tomography.

The sequenced sample was blood. This clonotype originated in a woman under 30 with Graves' hyperthyroidism that later progressed to Graves' ophthalmopathy. This chain joins TRBV5-6 and TRBJ2-7; D is undetermined. The CDR3 region is CASSLADSDYEQYF. As DNA, the CDR3 is TGTGCCAGCAGCTTGGCAGACTCGGACTACGAGCAGTACTTC.